The 8 T cell receptor beta chains below all came from one sample that was sequenced in a study of CD8 T cells in Susac syndrome. With random hexamers, roughly 0.45 to 1 ug RNA was reverse transcribed. From the immunoSEQ multiplex PCR reads, TCRdb called clonotypes with MiXCR, one entry per CDR3 protein. The sample comprises over 80,000 distinct CDR3 sequences, over 85% of which are singletons, and approximately 1% rests with the top ten. The sample taken for sequencing was CD8+ T cells from PBMCs. Receptor source: a human donor with Susac syndrome.

The V gene is TRBV5-6, the J gene TRBJ1-2, with 10 positions matching TRBD1. CDR1 SGHDT and CDR2 YYEEEE come from the germline V gene. Germline trimming cut 0 bases from V and 5 bases from J; bases unmatched to any gene: 7. This CDR3 region has 16 residues. This chain's CDR3 is CASSLGQGAFRYGYTF. CDR3 sequence (DNA): TGTGCCAGCAGCTTGGGACAGGGGGCCTTTCGATATGGCTACACCTTC.

The gene calls are TRBV4-3 and TRBJ1-5; D call uncertain. Germline assignment: CDR1 LGHNA and CDR2 YSLEER. Trimming pared 1 base from V and 3 bases from J, leaving 4 bases between. The length of the CDR3 is 13 residues. CDR3 loop: CASSQGVNQPQHF. The CDR3 DNA is TGCGCCAGCAGCCAAGGCGTCAATCAGCCCCAGCATTTT.

The CDR3 loop reads CSALGQTNTGELFF. The CDR3 DNA is TGCAGTGCCTTAGGGCAGACTAACACCGGGGAGCTGTTTTTT. The V gene is TRBV20-1, the J gene TRBJ2-2; D unclear. The CDR3 loop spans 14 amino acids. Trimming stripped 6 bases from V and 2 bases from J, with 13 bases between. Germline values: CDR1 DFQATT, CDR2 SNEGSKA (reference sequence).

V usage is TRBV5-1 and J usage is TRBJ1-1; D ambiguous. The CDR3 length is 11 residues. Germline V gives CDR1 SGHRS, CDR2 YFSETQ. V lost 0 bases and J lost 8, with 5 bases in between. The CDR3 reads CASSLGSEAFF. The CDR3 DNA follows: TGCGCCAGCAGCTTGGGCAGCGAAGCTTTCTTT.

The rearrangement joins TRBV27 to TRBJ2-2; TRBD1 aligns across 10 bases. The CDR3 runs 15 residues. V lost 3 bases, J lost 3 bases, and 1 base stayed unmatched. In germline, CDR1 is MNHEY, CDR2 SMNVEV (reference sequence). The CDR3: CASSFGTGDTGELFF. The CDR3 DNA sequence: TGTGCCAGCAGTTTCGGGACAGGGGACACCGGGGAGCTGTTTTTT.

The chain uses TRBV27 and TRBJ2-7, with 7 bases aligning to TRBD2. Germline CDR1 is MNHEY and CDR2 is SMNVEV (reference sequence). The CDR3 runs 12 residues. Trimming at V came to 1 base and at J to 7 bases, leaving 1 base not matched to a gene. The DNA for the CDR3 is TGTGCCAGCAGTTTATGGGGAGGGGAGCAGTACTTC. It translates to CASSLWGGEQYF.

The rearrangement joins TRBV7-9 to TRBJ2-5; D remains ambiguous. The CDR3 totals 14 residues. The V gene lost 5 bases and the J gene lost 4 bases, with 14 bases spanning the gap. Germline-derived CDR1 and CDR2 are SEHNR and FQNEAQ (reference sequence). In DNA, the CDR3 is TGTGCCAGCAGCCCGCCCCCGTCGCCAGAGACCCAGTACTTC. It codes for CASSPPPSPETQYF.

The rearrangement joins TRBV20-1 to TRBJ2-1, with a tentative D call TRBD1 (6 bases). The V end was cut by 5 bases, the J end by 6 bases, with 14 bases between. CDR1 and CDR2 from the germline V gene are DFQATT and SNEGSKA (reference sequence). There are 13 residues in the CDR3. The CDR3 sequence is CSAEGHGINEQFF. The CDR3 nucleotides read TGCAGTGCTGAGGGACATGGGATCAATGAGCAGTTCTTC.